The source of this TCR beta chain is a study of T cells after yellow fever vaccination. Study-level findings and limits: A faster peak, day 5 versus 15, was reached by the weaker secondary response.

This CDR3 is built from 16 residues. From germline, CDR1 is MGHDK and CDR2 SYGVNS. Trimming shortened V by 4 bases and J by 6 bases, and 21 bases separated the two germline ends. The authors made TCR cDNA by 5'RACE template switching, adding a universal primer site and UMIs. Using its own MiXCR run on the 5' RACE reads, TCRdb lists one record per CDR3 protein. The data show some 300,000 distinct CDR3 sequences, with approximately 8% seen just once and about 3.7% held by the top ten. This clonotype was detected many times. What it recognizes is unknown. This chain joins TRBV25-1 and TRBJ1-2, with D uncertain. This TCR derives from a man younger than 35 who received the YFV17D yellow fever vaccine. The sample was CD4+ T cells sorted from PBMCs, taken 5 days after the yellow fever booster vaccination. CDR3 in amino acids: CASSGILGAWLDGYTF. CDR3 nucleotides: TGTGCCAGCAGTGGGATTTTAGGAGCATGGTTGGATGGCTACACCTTC.